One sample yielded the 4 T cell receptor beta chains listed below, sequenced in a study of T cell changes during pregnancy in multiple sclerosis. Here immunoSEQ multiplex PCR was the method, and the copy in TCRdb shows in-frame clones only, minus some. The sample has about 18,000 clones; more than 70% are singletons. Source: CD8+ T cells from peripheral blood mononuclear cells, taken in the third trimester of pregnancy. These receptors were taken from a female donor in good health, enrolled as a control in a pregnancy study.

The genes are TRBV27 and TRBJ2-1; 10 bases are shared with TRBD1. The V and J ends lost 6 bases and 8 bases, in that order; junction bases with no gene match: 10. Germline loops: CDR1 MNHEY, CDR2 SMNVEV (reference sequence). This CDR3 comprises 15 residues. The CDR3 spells CASSSPGQGIDEQFF. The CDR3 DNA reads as TGTGCCAGCAGCAGTCCGGGACAGGGGATCGATGAGCAGTTCTTC.

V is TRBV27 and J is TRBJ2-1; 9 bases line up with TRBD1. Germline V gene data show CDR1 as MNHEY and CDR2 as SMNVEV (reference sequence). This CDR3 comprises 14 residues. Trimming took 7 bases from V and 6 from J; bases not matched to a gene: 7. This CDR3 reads CASTGQGNVNEQFF. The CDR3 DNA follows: TGTGCCAGCACAGGACAGGGGAATGTCAATGAGCAGTTCTTC.

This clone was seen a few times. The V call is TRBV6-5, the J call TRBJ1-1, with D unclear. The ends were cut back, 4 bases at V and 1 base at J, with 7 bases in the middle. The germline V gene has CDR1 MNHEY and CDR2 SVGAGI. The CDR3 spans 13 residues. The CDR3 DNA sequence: TGTGCCAGCAGTTCCACAGCGAACACTGAAGCTTTCTTT. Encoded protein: CASSSTANTEAFF.

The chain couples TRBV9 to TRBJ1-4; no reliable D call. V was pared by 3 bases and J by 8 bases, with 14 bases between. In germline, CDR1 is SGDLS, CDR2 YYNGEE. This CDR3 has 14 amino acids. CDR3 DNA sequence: TGTGCCAGCAGCGCCGGGCCGGCGGGGGAAAAACTGTTTTTT. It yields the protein CASSAGPAGEKLFF.